These T cell receptor beta chains were read from a single sample in a study of cytomegalovirus exposure and HLA in healthy donors. Data came from immunoSEQ multiplex PCR; TCRdb stores just in-frame clones and leaves some out. This sample has 250,000 to 350,000 clones; about 90% occur once, and the top ten carry over 1%. The sequenced sample was PBMCs. The receptor set was obtained from a woman aged 25 to 39 in good health and CMV-seropositive. CDR3s include the opening cysteine and the closing phenylalanine or tryptophan. D genes are given only for firm matches.

CDR3aa,v_gene,j_gene,d_gene
CASSLILGIAGANVLTF,TRBV4-3,TRBJ2-6,.
CASSLTGAYEQYF,TRBV7-2,TRBJ2-7,.
CAWSVSEKLFF,TRBV30,TRBJ1-4,.
CASSFPRGEAFF,TRBV27,TRBJ1-1,.
CASSYSGVTYNSPLHF,TRBV6-5,TRBJ1-6,.
CASSLDTGGPYEQYF,TRBV5-1,TRBJ2-7,TRBD1
CAWSVLTLVDKNIQYF,TRBV30,TRBJ2-4,.
CASSYDQGVFYEQYF,TRBV6-6,TRBJ2-7,TRBD1
CASSYSSGGHEQFF,TRBV27,TRBJ2-1,TRBD2
CASRGTGVYGYTF,TRBV6-5,TRBJ1-2,TRBD1
CASRGREGYEQYF,TRBV27,TRBJ2-7,TRBD2
CASNRAGTEYRRSSEKLFF,TRBV7-2,TRBJ1-4,.
CSVEDDRPSYEQFF,TRBV29-1,TRBJ2-1,.
CASSLDRGNQPQHF,TRBV7-9,TRBJ1-5,.
CASSSGQTYEQYF,TRBV7-9,TRBJ2-7,TRBD1
CASSLAGLPLLYF,TRBV5-4,TRBJ2-5,.
CASSYLQNTEAFF,TRBV6-6,TRBJ1-1,.
CASSFRFSGLAVSSYEQYF,TRBV5-6,TRBJ2-7,TRBD2
CSVEETGRGIEQFF,TRBV29-1,TRBJ2-1,.
CASSTQGEGTDTQYF,TRBV13,TRBJ2-3,.
CASEDRSIANQPQHF,TRBV6-1,TRBJ1-5,TRBD1
CASSSTQSDRDTYEQYF,TRBV28,TRBJ2-7,TRBD1
CASSQSSGGAGETQYF,TRBV5-1,TRBJ2-5,TRBD2
CSVDPGIYGYTF,TRBV29-1,TRBJ1-2,.
CASSLVPGLSSYEQYF,TRBV7-2,TRBJ2-7,.
CASSVVSGASGGTGELFF,TRBV9,TRBJ2-2,TRBD2
CASKQGPLRYGYTF,TRBV28,TRBJ1-2,.
CASSPDSYNEQFF,TRBV11-2,TRBJ2-1,.
CASSRTTLQETQYF,TRBV27,TRBJ2-5,.
CASSYSIWKPEQFF,TRBV6-5,TRBJ2-1,.
CASTIGAGSYNEQFF,TRBV4-2,TRBJ2-1,.
CASSFPGTTHNEQFF,TRBV7-8,TRBJ2-1,TRBD2
CASSYRGTGNTEAFF,TRBV4-1,TRBJ1-1,TRBD1
CASSIASGRANEQYF,TRBV19,TRBJ2-7,TRBD2
CASKTGGAGQHF,TRBV19,TRBJ1-5,TRBD1
CASSPFGAGVSYNEQFF,TRBV7-3,TRBJ2-1,.
CASSDSSQETQYF,TRBV28,TRBJ2-5,.
CASSGDILNEKLFF,TRBV28,TRBJ1-4,.